This TCR beta chain was sequenced during a study of shared clonotypes between healthy human individuals. Repertoires were generated with immunoSEQ multiplex PCR, while TCRdb's copy carries only in-frame clones and drops some. Of 2 million to 2.5 million clones in the sample, 93% are singletons; the top ten hold under 0.45%. The V end was cut by 5 bases, the J end by 3 bases, with 10 bases between. CDR1 SGHTA and CDR2 FQGTGA come from the germline V gene. The CDR3 loop spans 14 amino acids. The chain is built from TRBV7-3 and TRBJ2-2; no reliable D call. The source of this sequence is a man between 18 and 35 years old in good health. Some clones in this sample may be carry-over from other donors' samples. The sequenced sample consisted of naive CD4+ T cells from PBMCs. Noted subset: CD45RA+ positively selected. The CDR3 protein is CASSRLSDTGELFF. The CDR3 DNA follows: TGTGCCAGCAGCCGACTTTCAGACACCGGGGAGCTGTTTTTT.